The 18 T cell receptor beta chains below all came from one sample that was sequenced in a study of blood T cell repertoires in COVID-19. The protocol was immunoSEQ multiplex PCR, while the TCRdb copy is restricted to in-frame clones and leaves out a portion. The sample yields around 250,000 clones, around four fifths seen once. Material: peripheral blood. Receptor source: a man older than 75 with acute or convalescent COVID-19.

The chain couples TRBV5-1 to TRBJ2-7; 7 bases map to TRBD1. This CDR3 contains 15 residues. Trimming cost V 4 bases and J 2 bases; bases outside gene matches: 9. Germline V gene lookup returns CDR1 SGHRS and CDR2 YFSETQ. The CDR3 DNA reads TGCGCCAGCAGCCCAACCACAGGGGCGACCTACGAGCAGTACTTC. Its protein is CASSPTTGATYEQYF.

The chain recombines TRBV6-5 with TRBJ2-1; TRBD2 matches at 10 bases. The CDR3 covers 13 residues. Per the germline V gene, CDR1 is MNHEY and CDR2 is SVGAGI. The V and J ends lost 6 bases and 9 bases, in that order; junction bases with no gene match: 5. CDR3 sequence: CASRKAGGIEQFF. CDR3 nucleotides: TGTGCCAGCAGGAAAGCGGGAGGGATTGAGCAGTTCTTC.

The chain recombines TRBV28 with TRBJ1-3, with 9 bases identical to TRBD1. There are 14 residues in the CDR3. Germline trimming cut 9 bases from V and 7 bases from J; bases unmatched to any gene: 10. Germline CDR1 reads MDHEN; CDR2 reads SYDVKM. The CDR3 sequence is CASGTGTGLNTIYF. CDR3 nucleotides: TGTGCCAGTGGGACCGGGACAGGGCTGAACACCATATATTTT.

This clone was seen once. V gene TRBV7-8 combines with J gene TRBJ1-4; no reliable D call. The V end lost 4 bases, the J end lost 0 bases, and 12 bases lay between the germline ends. CDR3 length: 16 amino acids. Germline assignment: CDR1 SGHVS and CDR2 FQNEAQ. The CDR3: CASSSLGLATNEKLFF. CDR3 coding DNA: TGTGCCAGCAGCTCCTTAGGACTTGCAACTAATGAAAAACTGTTTTTT.

This clone was seen once. The chain recombines TRBV28 with TRBJ2-1, with 8 nucleotides matching TRBD2. With V trimmed by 5 bases and J by 0 bases, 3 bases remained unmatched. This CDR3 region has 15 residues. CDR1 MDHEN and CDR2 SYDVKM come from the germline V gene. CDR3 in amino acids: CASSHSGTSYNEQFF. CDR3 DNA sequence: TGTGCCAGCAGTCATAGCGGGACCTCCTACAATGAGCAGTTCTTC.

J is TRBJ2-7 and V is TRBV4-2; TRBD1 matches at 7 bases. The germline V gene encodes CDR1 LGHNA and CDR2 YNFKEQ. This CDR3 spans 15 amino acids. V trimming: 6 bases; J trimming: 4 bases; junction bases outside the gene matches: 12. In DNA form, the CDR3 reads TGTGCCAGCAGGCTTACCCGGGACAGCCCTTACGAGCAGTACTTC. Translation gives CASRLTRDSPYEQYF.

The V and J genes are TRBV12-3 or TRBV12-4 and TRBJ2-7, with D perhaps matching TRBD1 (5 bases). The CDR3 has 12 amino acids. Trimming left V 6 bases short and J 4 bases short, with 10 bases between. The CDR3 sequence is CASSRRAYEQYF. DNA for the CDR3: TGTGCCAGCAGCCGCAGGGCGTACGAGCAGTACTTC.

The chain combines TRBV28 with TRBJ2-4, with a weak D call TRBD1 (6 bases). CDR3 length: 15 amino acids. Germline CDR1 and CDR2: MDHEN and SYDVKM. Deletions cut 6 bases from V and 5 bases from J, with 17 bases between. This CDR3 reads CASRNDRLGENIQYF. CDR3 DNA sequence: TGTGCCAGCAGAAACGACAGGCTGGGTGAAAACATTCAGTACTTC.

This clone was recorded only once. CDR3: CASGETSGKSTDTQYF. The DNA for the CDR3 is TGCGCCAGTGGAGAGACTAGCGGGAAATCCACAGATACGCAGTATTTT. The J gene is TRBJ2-3, the V gene TRBV5-1; TRBD2 matches at 11 bases. CDR3 size: 16 residues. Germline V gene sequence: CDR1 SGHRS, CDR2 YFSETQ. The J segment lost 2 bases and the V segment lost 8 bases, leaving 10 bases of the junction unmatched.

The gene calls are TRBV5-6 and TRBJ1-4; 7 bases are shared with TRBD1. Trimming took 4 bases from V and 5 from J; bases not matched to a gene: 11. The CDR3 covers 16 residues. In germline, CDR1 is SGHDT, CDR2 YYEEEE. This chain's CDR3 is CASSPAPGQQNEKLFF. CDR3 coding DNA: TGTGCCAGCAGCCCGGCCCCGGGACAGCAGAATGAAAAACTGTTTTTT.

This sequence joins TRBV7-9 and TRBJ2-5; 8 positions agree with TRBD2. Trimming at V came to 5 bases and at J to 1 base, leaving 3 bases not matched to a gene. The CDR3 covers 14 residues. From germline, CDR1 is SEHNR and CDR2 FQNEAQ (reference sequence). The CDR3 nucleotides are TGTGCCAGCAGCCCAACTAGCGGCCAAGAGACCCAGTACTTC. Translated: CASSPTSGQETQYF.

The CDR3 DNA reads as TGTGCCAGCTCACCGGGAGGGGAAGGAAACACCATATATTTT. This gives the protein CASSPGGEGNTIYF. The rearrangement uses TRBV18 and TRBJ1-3, with D tentatively TRBD1 (5 bases). V gave up 3 bases and J gave up 4 bases, with 10 bases separating them. The CDR3 has 14 amino acids. Per the germline V gene, CDR1 is KGHSH and CDR2 is LQKENI.

The chain couples TRBV27 to TRBJ2-4; no reliable D call. Trimming removed 5 bases from V and 0 bases from J, with 14 bases in between. The CDR3 is made up of 16 amino acids. Germline assignment: CDR1 MNHEY and CDR2 SMNVEV (reference sequence). CDR3 residues: CASSPLRLLAKNIQYF. For the CDR3, the DNA is TGTGCCAGCAGTCCGCTCCGACTGCTAGCCAAAAACATTCAGTACTTC.

As regards this clone: A junction boundary mismatches the germline segment, possibly from a read error. The chain combines TRBV6-1 with TRBJ2-2, with 8 bases that match TRBD1. The CDR3 length is 14 residues. Germline V CDR1 and CDR2: MNHNS, SASEGT. The CDR3 spells CASSEGQGPGELFF. The CDR3 region has the DNA TGTGCCAGCAGCGAAGGACAGGGACCCGGGGAGCTGTTTTTT.

The chain joins TRBV27 to TRBJ2-1; D possibly corresponds to TRBD1 (5 bases). The CDR3 is 14 amino acids. V dropped 3 bases and J dropped 10 bases, with 16 bases sitting between them. Looked up from germline, CDR1 is MNHEY and CDR2 is SMNVEV (reference sequence). CDR3 DNA: TGTGCCAGCAGTTTTTCAACAGGCGCAGGGGAGCAGTTCTTC. Amino acids: CASSFSTGAGEQFF.

The J gene is TRBJ2-7, the V gene TRBV6-5; tentative D call: TRBD2 (6 bases). The CDR3 spans 15 residues. V was pared by 10 bases and J by 3 bases, with 22 bases between. Germline V CDR1 and CDR2: MNHEY, SVGAGI. CDR3 coding DNA: TGTGCCACCGTCCCGGACAATTTGGGGGGCTACGAGCAGTACTTC. Amino acids: CATVPDNLGGYEQYF.

V gene TRBV28 combines with J gene TRBJ2-7; a weak D match, TRBD2 (5 bases). Trimming pared 8 bases from V and 6 bases from J, leaving 20 bases between. Per the germline V gene, CDR1 is MDHEN and CDR2 is SYDVKM. The CDR3 contains 14 residues. DNA for the CDR3: TGTGCCAGCTCCTCCTCGGGATATTCCGCCGAGCAGTACTTC. Protein sequence: CASSSSGYSAEQYF. Filled out from reference TRBV28 and TRBJ2-7, the complete variable domain reads DVKVTQSSRYLVKRTGEKVFLECVQDMDHENMFWYRQDPGLGLRLIYFSYDVKMKEKGDIPEGYSVSREKKERFSLILESASTNQTSMYLCASSSSGYSAEQYFGPGTRLTVT.

This rearrangement joins TRBV11-2 to TRBJ2-2, with 10 positions matching TRBD1. CDR3 size: 16 residues. With V trimmed by 3 bases and J by 7 bases, 8 bases remained unmatched. Germline lookup yields CDR1 SGHAT and CDR2 FQNNGV. DNA of the CDR3: TGTGCCAGCAGCTTGACTGACAGGGGGCTTGGCGGGGAGCTGTTTTTT. Amino acid sequence: CASSLTDRGLGGELFF.